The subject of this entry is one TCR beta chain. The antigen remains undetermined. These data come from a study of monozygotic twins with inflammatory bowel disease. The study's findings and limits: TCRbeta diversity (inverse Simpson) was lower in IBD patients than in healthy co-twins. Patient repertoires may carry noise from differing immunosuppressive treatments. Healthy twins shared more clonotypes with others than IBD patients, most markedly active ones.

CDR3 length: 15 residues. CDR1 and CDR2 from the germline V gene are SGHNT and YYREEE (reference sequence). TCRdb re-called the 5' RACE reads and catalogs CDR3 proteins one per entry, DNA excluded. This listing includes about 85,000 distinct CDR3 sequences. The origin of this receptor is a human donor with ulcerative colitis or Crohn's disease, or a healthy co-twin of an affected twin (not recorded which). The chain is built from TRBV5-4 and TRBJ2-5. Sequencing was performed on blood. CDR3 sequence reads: CASSSIDYPKETQYF.